Below, 19 T cell receptor beta chains from the same sample are listed, as sequenced in a study of T and B cells in COVID-19 patients (TCRdb year 2020). Genomic DNA extracted from blood was used in amounts of about 240-550 ng for amplification of TRB repertoires. Data came from an Illumina MiSeq. Multiplex PCR with BIOMED2 TRB-A/B primer pools was used to amplify TRB rearrangements. TCRdb trimmed public reads at Q25 via fastp, called clones via MiXCR and kept in-frame beta chains. Each entry is one CDR3 protein sequence, shown with its most common DNA and genes. This sample holds about 3,200 distinct CDR3 sequences; 25% to 30% were observed only once. Approximately 64% of the sample goes to the ten largest clones. Sequenced material: blood. These TCRs come from a human donor with active COVID-19. The donor label of this sample is uncertain.

Sample share makes this clonotype medium-sized (0.01 to 0.1%). V is TRBV6-1 and J is TRBJ2-2; D is undetermined. This CDR3 has 15 residues. The germline V gene has CDR1 MNHNS and CDR2 SASEGT. With 2 bases removed from V and 3 bases from J, the gap between germline ends came to 10 bases. CDR3 in DNA: TGTGCCAGCAGTGAATTGCACCGAGACACCGGGGAGCTGTTTTTT. Translating it yields CASSELHRDTGELFF.

The chain combines TRBV7-9 with TRBJ2-7; 10 bases agree with TRBD2. Germline V gene data show CDR1 as SEHNR and CDR2 as FQNEAQ (reference sequence). This CDR3 region has 15 residues. Trimming at V came to 5 bases and at J to 7 bases, leaving 11 bases not matched to a gene. The DNA of the CDR3 is TGTGCCAGCAGCACCGCTAGCGGGGGCGCCGGGGAGCAGTACTTC. Protein sequence: CASSTASGGAGEQYF.

This clonotype is judged medium-sized. The chain has TRBV19 and TRBJ2-3; D possibly uses TRBD1 or TRBD2 (6 bases each). Germline assignment: CDR1 LNHDA and CDR2 SQIVND (reference sequence). The CDR3 runs 16 residues. Trimming left V 1 base short and J 5 bases short, with 16 bases between. In DNA form, the CDR3 reads TGTGCCAGTAGTATAGGAGGGGGGTTAGGACAAGATACGCAGTATTTT. Residues: CASSIGGGLGQDTQYF.

This clonotype has only a few counts. The chain couples TRBV27 to TRBJ2-5, with a possible D match to TRBD1 (6 bases). V was cut by 6 bases and J by 5 bases, with 10 bases left in between. CDR1 and CDR2 from the germline V gene are MNHEY and SMNVEV (reference sequence). The CDR3 totals 12 residues. DNA of the CDR3: TGTGCCAGCAGACAGGGTGGCGAGACCCAGTACTTC. This gives the protein CASRQGGETQYF.

As for this clonotype: A much larger clone sits a single nucleotide away, making a read error possible. V and J are TRBV27 and TRBJ2-7; the match to TRBD1 covers 8 bases. CDR3 length: 14 amino acids. Germline loops: CDR1 MNHEY, CDR2 SMNVEV (reference sequence). Losses at the gene ends were 4 bases for V and 4 bases for J; bases not matched to a gene: 6. The CDR3 spells CASSCDRGAYEQYF. CDR3 sequence (DNA): TGTGCCAGCAGTTGTGACAGGGGAGCTTACGAGCAGTACTTC.

CDR3 nucleotides: TGTGCCAGCAGTCCCGGTGGGGGGCGGGACACAGATACGCAGTATTTT. It yields the protein CASSPGGGRDTDTQYF. This chain uses TRBV12-3 or TRBV12-4 with TRBJ2-3; D could derive from TRBD1 or TRBD2 (6 bases each). Trimming pared 5 bases from V and 2 bases from J, leaving 17 bases between. The CDR3 runs 16 residues.

This clonotype rates as medium-sized (0.01 to 0.1%). V usage is TRBV19 and J usage is TRBJ2-2; D gene uncertain. The V end lost 2 bases, the J end lost 0 bases, and 7 bases lay between the germline ends. This CDR3 has 15 amino acids. Germline V gene sequence: CDR1 LNHDA, CDR2 SQIVND (reference sequence). CDR3 residues: CASSIRFSNTGELFF. The CDR3 nucleotides are TGTGCCAGTAGTATAAGGTTTTCGAACACCGGGGAGCTGTTTTTT.

The V call is TRBV5-1, the J call TRBJ2-3, with 11 bases that match TRBD2. Germline V CDR1 and CDR2: SGHRS, YFSETQ. The V segment lost 0 bases and the J segment 4 bases; nucleotides outside the gene matches: 7. The CDR3 has 17 residues. The CDR3 loop is CASSLDPSGGRPDTQYF. CDR3 nucleotide sequence: TGCGCCAGCAGCTTGGATCCTAGCGGGGGGAGGCCAGATACGCAGTATTTT.

The CDR3 coding sequence is TGCAGTGCTAGTCTCGCGACGCAGGATCATCAGCCCCAGCATTTT. Its protein product is CSASLATQDHQPQHF. The chain combines TRBV20-1 with TRBJ1-5; no firm D call. The V end was cut by 3 bases, the J end by 5 bases, with 17 bases between. CDR1 is DFQATT and CDR2 is SNEGSKA in the germline V gene (reference sequence). The CDR3 runs 15 residues.

By share of the sample, this clonotype is medium-sized. This rearrangement joins TRBV5-6 to TRBJ2-1; 8 bases align to TRBD1. The CDR3 has 15 amino acids. Looked up from germline, CDR1 is SGHDT and CDR2 is YYEEEE. V lost 2 bases to trimming and J lost 12 bases; unmatched junction nucleotides: 13. The CDR3 nucleotides read TGTGCCAGCAGCTTACGGACAGGGACCGGCGGCGGGCAGTTCTTC. Protein: CASSLRTGTGGGQFF.

The V and J genes are TRBV6-5 and TRBJ2-2, with TRBD2 matching over 7 bases. This CDR3 spans 20 amino acids. Germline V gene data show CDR1 as MNHEY and CDR2 as SVGAGI. J gave up 0 bases and V 10 bases, and 23 bases lay outside the gene matches. CDR3 protein: CATSREPGTIYAANTGELFF. The CDR3 DNA is TGTGCCACCAGCAGAGAACCTGGGACTATATACGCTGCGAACACCGGGGAGCTGTTTTTT.

A few counts support this clonotype. The chain has TRBV13 and TRBJ2-7, with TRBD1 matching 7 bases. The CDR3 is 13 residues long. J was trimmed by 7 bases and V by 6 bases; bases with no gene match: 9. CDR1 PRHDT and CDR2 FYEKMQ come from the germline V gene (reference sequence). The chain's CDR3 is CASRERGRWEQYF. The CDR3 nucleotides are TGTGCCAGCAGGGAAAGGGGGCGCTGGGAGCAGTACTTC.

This clonotype is labeled as medium-sized. This rearrangement joins TRBV19 to TRBJ2-2; D may correspond to TRBD1 or TRBD2 (7 bases each). The germline V gene has CDR1 LNHDA and CDR2 SQIVND (reference sequence). The CDR3 sequence is 15 residues long. The V end lost 4 bases, the J end lost 5 bases, and 14 bases lay between the germline ends. The CDR3 loop is CASSTQGGGTGELFF. The CDR3 nucleotides read TGTGCCAGTAGTACCCAGGGGGGAGGGACCGGGGAGCTGTTTTTT.

This clonotype was observed a handful of times. The gene calls are TRBV6-6 and TRBJ1-5; 10 positions match TRBD1. The trim removed 4 bases at V and 4 bases at J, leaving 1 base unmatched. The germline V gene encodes CDR1 MNHNY and CDR2 SVGAGI (reference sequence). The CDR3 runs 14 residues. In nucleotides, the CDR3 is TGTGCCAGCAGTTGGGGACAGGGGAATCAGCCCCAGCATTTT. Residues: CASSWGQGNQPQHF.

This clonotype is medium-sized in the sample. The rearrangement joins TRBV6-1 to TRBJ2-1; D may correspond to TRBD1 or TRBD2 (6 bases each). Trimming took off 7 bases at V and 3 bases at J, with 16 bases between the two ends. The germline gives CDR1 MNHNS, CDR2 SASEGT. CDR3 length: 15 amino acids. The CDR3 bases are TGTGCCAGCATAGGAGGAGGGACAAACTACAATGAGCAGTTCTTC. Amino acid sequence: CASIGGGTNYNEQFF.

This sequence joins TRBV6-5 and TRBJ2-2; D gene ambiguous. CDR1 MNHEY and CDR2 SVGAGI come from the germline V gene. V dropped 8 bases and J dropped 6 bases, with 16 bases sitting between them. CDR3 size: 14 residues. CDR3: CASLRTGTPGELFF. In nucleotides, the CDR3 is TGTGCCAGCCTAAGGACCGGAACCCCCGGGGAGCTGTTTTTT.

V is TRBV12-3 or TRBV12-4 and J is TRBJ1-1; D remains ambiguous. The CDR3 runs 14 residues. Trimming stripped 2 bases from V and 1 base from J, with 8 bases between. CDR3 bases: TGTGCCAGCAGTTTAATTAGTTCGAACACTGAAGCTTTCTTT. This encodes CASSLISSNTEAFF.

The chain is built from TRBV18 and TRBJ1-1; no firm D call. With 2 bases removed from V and 6 bases from J, the gap between germline ends came to 16 bases. Germline V lookup: CDR1 KGHSH, CDR2 LQKENI. This CDR3 is 15 amino acids long. CDR3 bases: TGTGCCAGCTCACCAGGGCAAATCAGGCAGGCTGAAGCTTTCTTT. Protein: CASSPGQIRQAEAFF. The entire variable domain, with the rest obtained from reference TRBV18 and TRBJ1-1, is as follows: NAGVMQNPRHLVRRRGQEARLRCSPMKGHSHVYWYRQLPEEGLKFMVYLQKENIIDESGMPKERFSAEFPKEGPSILRIQQVVRGDSAAYFCASSPGQIRQAEAFFGQGTRLTVV.

This clonotype rates as medium-sized. The chain employs TRBV19 and TRBJ1-6; D may be TRBD1 (5 bases). Trimming left V 7 bases short and J 7 bases short, with 17 bases between. The CDR3 consists of 15 residues. The germline V gene has CDR1 LNHDA and CDR2 SQIVND (reference sequence). In DNA, the CDR3 is TGTGCCAGTACCCCCGGGGGAGGGCACAATTCACCCCTCCACTTT. Residues: CASTPGGGHNSPLHF.